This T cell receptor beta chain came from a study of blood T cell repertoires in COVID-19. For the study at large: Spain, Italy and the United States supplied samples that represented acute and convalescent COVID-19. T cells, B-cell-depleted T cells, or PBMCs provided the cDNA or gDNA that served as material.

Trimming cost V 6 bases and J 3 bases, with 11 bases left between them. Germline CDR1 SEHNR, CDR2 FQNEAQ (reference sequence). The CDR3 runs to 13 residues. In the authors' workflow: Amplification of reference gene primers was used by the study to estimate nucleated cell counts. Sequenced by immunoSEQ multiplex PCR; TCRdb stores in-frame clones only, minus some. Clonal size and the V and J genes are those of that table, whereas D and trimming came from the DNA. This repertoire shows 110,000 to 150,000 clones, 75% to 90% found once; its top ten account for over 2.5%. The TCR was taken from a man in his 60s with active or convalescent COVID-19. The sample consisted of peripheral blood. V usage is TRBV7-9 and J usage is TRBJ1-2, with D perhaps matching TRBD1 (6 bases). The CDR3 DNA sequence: TGTGCCAGCAGGCGGGCAGGGGACTATGGCTACACCTTC. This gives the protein CASRRAGDYGYTF.